This T cell receptor beta chain was sequenced for a study of identical twins. TCRdb reprocessed the 5' RACE reads via MiXCR and lists one record per CDR3 protein. In the table there are nearly 900,000 distinct CDR3 sequences, approximately 13% of which are singletons. In its sample, this clonotype was seen a few times. The antigen is undetermined. The V and J ends lost 0 bases and 15 bases respectively, with 22 bases between them. CDR1 and CDR2 from the germline V gene are MNHEY and SVGAGI. The CDR3 runs to 15 residues. Study-wide findings and caveats: When twins shared out-of-frame alpha sequences, those sequences had excess low generation probability.

This sample was also put to use in a study of yellow fever vaccine responses in identical twins.

The sequence derives from a woman younger than 35 in good health. The sequenced sample consisted of PBMCs. The chain employs TRBV6-5 and TRBJ2-3; TRBD1 or TRBD2 may be the D gene (6 bases each). The CDR3 region has the DNA TGTGCCAGCAGTTACTCAGGGTCTGGGGGGCTCCTTATCTATTTT. Protein sequence: CASSYSGSGGLLIYF.